The entry below describes one T cell receptor beta chain. Its antigen is not identified. This record comes from a study of T cells in localized non-small cell lung cancer. Whole-study results and caveats: Sequencing covered just one tumor region, so heterogeneity cannot be ruled out. A denser population of T cells in blood accompanied longer overall survival. The appearance of a median approximately 57 of the top 100 tumor clones was seen in adjacent lung.

Repertoires were generated with immunoSEQ multiplex PCR, while TCRdb's copy carries only in-frame clones and drops some. This sample has tens of thousands of clones; 80% to 85% occur once, and the top ten carry 4.8%. This receptor was obtained from a man aged 40-75 years with stage II lung adenocarcinoma. Sequences were derived from PBMCs, sampled before any cancer treatment.

For the CDR3, the DNA is TGTGCCTCGAATTGGCGGCCTGGCACCGGGGAGCTGTTTTTT. Translated: CASNWRPGTGELFF. This sequence joins TRBV6-5 and TRBJ2-2; D ambiguous. V lost 11 bases, J lost 4 bases, and 17 bases lay in between. Germline lookup yields CDR1 MNHEY and CDR2 SVGAGI. The CDR3 loop spans 14 amino acids.